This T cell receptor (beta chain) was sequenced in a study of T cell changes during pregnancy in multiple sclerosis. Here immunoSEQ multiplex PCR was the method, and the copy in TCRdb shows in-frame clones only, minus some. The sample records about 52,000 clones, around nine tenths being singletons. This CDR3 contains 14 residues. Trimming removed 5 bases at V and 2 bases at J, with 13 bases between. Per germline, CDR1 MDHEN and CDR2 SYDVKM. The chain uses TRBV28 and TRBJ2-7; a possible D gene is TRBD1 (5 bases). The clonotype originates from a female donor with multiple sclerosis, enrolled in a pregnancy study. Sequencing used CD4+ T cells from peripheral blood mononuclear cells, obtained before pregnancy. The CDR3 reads CASSPAGYPYEQYF. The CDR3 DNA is TGTGCCAGCAGTCCAGCAGGGTATCCCTACGAGCAGTACTTC. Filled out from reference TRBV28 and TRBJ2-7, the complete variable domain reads DVKVTQSSRYLVKRTGEKVFLECVQDMDHENMFWYRQDPGLGLRLIYFSYDVKMKEKGDIPEGYSVSREKKERFSLILESASTNQTSMYLCASSPAGYPYEQYFGPGTRLTVT.